This T cell receptor (beta chain) was sequenced during a study of shared clonotypes between healthy human individuals. The repertoire was sequenced with immunoSEQ multiplex PCR; TCRdb's copy has only in-frame clones and lacks some. This sample yields hundreds of thousands of clones, of which less than 85% are seen a single time; 1.5% to 2% belongs to the top ten. The V end was cut by 4 bases, the J end by 3 bases, with 14 bases between. The CDR3 is made up of 14 amino acids. The germline gives CDR1 SGHNT, CDR2 YYREEE (reference sequence). Study-wide results and caveats: Sharing of clonotypes among donors was expected to vary with sequencing depth.

Regarding this clone: Antigen unknown.

This chain uses TRBV5-4 with TRBJ2-7; no clear D. The specimen was memory CD4+ T cells sorted from blood. Subset in this sample: CD45RA-negative fraction. The receptor comes from a woman younger than 45 in good health. CDR3 amino acids: CASSRAGAVYEQYF. CDR3 in DNA: TGTGCCAGCAGCCGGGCAGGCGCGGTCTACGAGCAGTACTTC.